The 31 T cell receptor beta chains in this list originate from one sample, sequenced in a study of cytomegalovirus exposure and HLA in healthy donors. Vbeta (60) and Jbeta (13) primers were used in the PCR. Repertoires were generated with immunoSEQ multiplex PCR, while TCRdb's copy carries only in-frame clones and drops some. This listing includes about 76,000 clones. Sequencing was performed on PBMCs. The receptors originated from a woman aged 40 to 50 in good health and CMV-seropositive.

J is TRBJ2-1 and V is TRBV7-9; 13 bases map to TRBD2. The CDR3 sequence is 14 residues long. CDR1 and CDR2 from the germline V gene are SEHNR and FQNEAQ (reference sequence). Germline trimming cut 3 bases from V and 10 bases from J; bases unmatched to any gene: 3. For the CDR3, the DNA is TGTGCCAGCAGCTTCGGACTAGCGGGAGACGAGCAGTTCTTC. Its translation: CASSFGLAGDEQFF. The variable domain in full, with the rest retrieved from reference TRBV7-9 and TRBJ2-1, is DTGVSQNPRHKITKRGQNVTFRCDPISEHNRLYWYRQTLGQGPEFLTYFQNEAQLEKSRLLSDRFSAERPKGSFSTLEIQRTEQGDSAMYLCASSFGLAGDEQFFGPGTRLTVL.

The V call is TRBV2, the J call TRBJ2-2; maybe TRBD1 (5 bases). The CDR3 runs to 13 residues. Per the germline V gene, CDR1 is SNHLY and CDR2 is FYNNEI. The V end was cut by 2 bases, the J end by 6 bases, with 7 bases between. The CDR3 DNA reads TGTGCCAGCAGTGAAATCAGGGCCGGGGAGCTGTTTTTT. Its translation: CASSEIRAGELFF.

This chain joins TRBV27 and TRBJ2-1; 11 nucleotides match TRBD2. Unmatched junction bases numbered 3, after V lost 5 bases and J lost 3 bases. Germline V lookup: CDR1 MNHEY, CDR2 SMNVEV (reference sequence). The CDR3 extends over 15 amino acids. The CDR3: CASSPGTSGYNEQFF. The CDR3 DNA reads as TGTGCCAGCAGTCCCGGGACTAGCGGCTACAATGAGCAGTTCTTC.

This chain uses TRBV9 with TRBJ1-2; TRBD1 matches at 10 bases. The CDR3 is 16 amino acids. V gave up 1 base and J gave up 4 bases; unmatched junction bases: 7. The germline gives CDR1 SGDLS, CDR2 YYNGEE. CDR3 DNA: TGTGCCAGCAGCGTATCGACAGGGGGCGTTCTCTATGGCTACACCTTC. This codes for CASSVSTGGVLYGYTF.

CDR3 nucleotide sequence: TGTGCCAGCTGTATGGGCCCGTATAATTCACCCCTCCACTTT. This gives the protein CASCMGPYNSPLHF. This chain joins TRBV27 and TRBJ1-6; no reliable D call. CDR1 and CDR2 (germline): MNHEY, SMNVEV (reference sequence). Trimming took 8 bases from V and 4 from J, leaving 12 bases between them. The CDR3 sequence is 14 residues long.

The chain couples TRBV30 to TRBJ1-4; 9 bases line up with TRBD1. CDR1 and CDR2 from the germline V gene are GTSNPN and SVGIG (reference sequence). The ends lost 2 bases at V and 8 bases at J; junction bases unmatched: 9. CDR3 length: 15 residues. The CDR3 DNA reads as TGTGCCTGGAGTCCAACCGGGACAGGGTCGGAAAAACTGTTTTTT. This codes for CAWSPTGTGSEKLFF.

The chain links TRBV7-9 to TRBJ1-1, with D uncertain. Deletions cut 2 bases from V and 4 bases from J, with 23 bases between. Germline lookup yields CDR1 SEHNR and CDR2 FQNEAQ (reference sequence). This CDR3 has 18 amino acids. The DNA of the CDR3 is TGTGCCAGCAGCTTAATCGAAAAGAAAGGGTCGAGGGTCACTGAAGCTTTCTTT. Its translation: CASSLIEKKGSRVTEAFF.

The chain recombines TRBV7-2 with TRBJ2-3; 9 bases match TRBD2. The CDR3 is 14 residues long. CDR1 is SGHTA, CDR2 FQGNSA, per germline. The junction had 3 bases not matched to a gene; V was cut back by 5 bases and J by 3 bases. The CDR3 DNA follows: TGTGCCAGCAGCCCTAGCGGGGTGACAGATACGCAGTATTTT. Translated: CASSPSGVTDTQYF.

The chain uses TRBV5-1 and TRBJ1-4; no reliable D call. Deletions cut 4 bases from V and 0 bases from J, with 16 bases between. The V gene's germline CDR1 is SGHRS and CDR2 YFSETQ. The length of the CDR3 is 17 residues. The CDR3 loop is CASSRMPRESTNEKLFF. For the CDR3, the DNA is TGCGCCAGCAGCCGAATGCCTCGAGAGTCAACTAATGAAAAACTGTTTTTT.

The CDR3 region has the DNA TGTGCCAGCAGTATGACAGATGGATCTGGAAACACCATATATTTT. This codes for CASSMTDGSGNTIYF. The V and J genes are TRBV2 and TRBJ1-3; possibly TRBD1 for D (5 bases). Trimming removed 5 bases at V and 1 base at J, with 12 bases between. This CDR3 comprises 15 residues. CDR1 is SNHLY, CDR2 FYNNEI, per germline.

V is TRBV4-1 and J is TRBJ2-6, with D maybe TRBD2 (5 bases). The V gene's germline CDR1 is MGHRA and CDR2 YSYEKL. Trimming removed 0 bases from V and 0 bases from J, with 18 bases in between. This CDR3 region has 20 residues. As DNA, the CDR3 is TGCGCCAGCAGCCAAGATAAGTTCGGAGGAAGGAGCTCTGGGGCCAACGTCCTGACTTTC. It yields the protein CASSQDKFGGRSSGANVLTF.

This chain uses TRBV4-1 with TRBJ2-3; the D gene is possibly TRBD2 (5 bases). The length of the CDR3 is 17 residues. CDR1 is MGHRA and CDR2 is YSYEKL in the germline V gene. V was clipped by 3 bases and J by 0 bases, with 16 bases between them. The CDR3 is CASSQDPGNESTDTQYF. The CDR3 DNA reads as TGCGCCAGCAGCCAGGACCCCGGGAACGAAAGCACAGATACGCAGTATTTT.

V and J are TRBV7-8 and TRBJ2-7; 7 bases are shared with TRBD1. This CDR3 region has 14 residues. Germline V CDR1 and CDR2: SGHVS, FQNEAQ. V trimming: 5 bases; J trimming: 3 bases; junction bases outside the gene matches: 7. CDR3 sequence reads: CASSTRTGGYEQYF. The DNA of the CDR3 is TGTGCCAGCAGCACCCGGACAGGTGGCTACGAGCAGTACTTC. Looking up the rest from reference TRBV7-8 and TRBJ2-7 gives the full variable domain: GAGVSQSPRYKVAKRGQDVALRCDPISGHVSLFWYQQALGQGPEFLTYFQNEAQLDKSGLPSDRFFAERPEGSVSTLKIQRTQQEDSAVYLCASSTRTGGYEQYFGPGTRLTVT.

The rearrangement links TRBV4-3 to TRBJ2-1; a possible D gene is TRBD1 (5 bases). Trimming left V 0 bases short and J 0 bases short, with 9 bases between. Germline V lookup: CDR1 LGHNA, CDR2 YSLEER. The CDR3 totals 16 residues. The CDR3 reads CASSQDPGFSYNEQFF. Written as DNA, the CDR3 is TGCGCCAGCAGCCAAGATCCAGGGTTCTCCTACAATGAGCAGTTCTTC.

V usage is TRBV29-1 and J usage is TRBJ2-1; 8 bases map to TRBD1. CDR1 SQVTM and CDR2 ANQGSEA come from the germline V gene. This CDR3 contains 13 residues. V lost 6 bases, J lost 4 bases, and 5 bases stayed unmatched. The CDR3 sequence is CSVPGQVYNEQFF. The DNA of the CDR3 is TGCAGCGTCCCGGGACAGGTTTACAATGAGCAGTTCTTC.

As to this clone: Within the sample, other DNA sequences also encode this same CDR3. The chain has TRBV6-5 and TRBJ1-1; 7 bases are shared with TRBD1. Germline CDR1 and CDR2: MNHEY and SVGAGI. Losses at the gene ends were 4 bases for V and 3 bases for J; bases not matched to a gene: 8. CDR3 length: 15 amino acids. The CDR3: CASSFDRVLYTEAFF. CDR3 DNA: TGTGCCAGCAGTTTTGACAGGGTATTGTACACTGAAGCTTTCTTT.

The chain carries TRBV12-5 and TRBJ1-6; D is perhaps TRBD1 (5 bases). The length of the CDR3 is 20 residues. V lost 3 bases and J 0 bases, leaving 21 bases between the germline ends. Looked up from germline, CDR1 is LGHNT and CDR2 is FRNRAP. In DNA form, the CDR3 reads TGTGCTAGTGGTTTTTCCACGTCTCAGGGATCTAGCTCCTATAATTCACCCCTCCACTTT. It encodes CASGFSTSQGSSSYNSPLHF.

For this clone: The sample has other DNA sequences that encode this CDR3 too. The genes are TRBV15 and TRBJ2-7; the match to TRBD2 covers 7 bases. V was pared by 0 bases and J by 0 bases, with 2 bases of the junction left unmatched. Per the germline V gene, CDR1 is LNHNV and CDR2 is YYDKDF (reference sequence). The CDR3 is made up of 15 amino acids. The CDR3 DNA reads TGTGCCACCAGCAGAGATCCGGGAGGCTCCTACGAGCAGTACTTC. Its translation: CATSRDPGGSYEQYF.

The chain is built from TRBV6-5 and TRBJ1-4; perhaps TRBD1 as D (6 bases). CDR1 MNHEY and CDR2 SVGAGI come from the germline V gene. Trimming left V 7 bases short and J 3 bases short, with 15 bases between. CDR3 length: 15 amino acids. The chain's CDR3 is CASTFLGTPNEKLFF. The CDR3 DNA is TGTGCCAGCACATTCCTCGGGACACCTAATGAAAAACTGTTTTTT.

This chain joins TRBV19 and TRBJ2-5; 8 bases are shared with TRBD2. V trimming: 3 bases; J trimming: 5 bases; junction bases outside the gene matches: 5. CDR1 is LNHDA, CDR2 SQIVND, per germline (reference sequence). The CDR3 has 14 amino acids. CDR3 loop: CASSILLAAETQYF. The DNA for the CDR3 is TGTGCCAGTAGTATTTTACTAGCGGCGGAGACCCAGTACTTC.

The chain combines TRBV4-1 with TRBJ2-5, with 9 bases that match TRBD2. The CDR3 covers 15 residues. Germline values: CDR1 MGHRA, CDR2 YSYEKL. After removal of 1 base from V and 5 bases from J, the junction contained 5 bases not matched to a gene. The CDR3 loop reads CASSQVAGGLETQYF. The CDR3 DNA reads TGCGCCAGCAGCCAAGTCGCGGGGGGGCTTGAGACCCAGTACTTC.

The chain recombines TRBV4-3 with TRBJ2-1; perhaps TRBD2 as D (7 bases). The ends were cut back, 0 bases at V and 0 bases at J, with 12 bases in the middle. CDR1 is LGHNA and CDR2 is YSLEER in the germline V gene. The length of the CDR3 is 17 residues. The DNA for the CDR3 is TGCGCCAGCAGCCAAGATGGGGGGGCGGGCTCCTACAATGAGCAGTTCTTC. This encodes CASSQDGGAGSYNEQFF.

The CDR3 DNA sequence: TGTGCCAGCAGTTACCTCGTTAAGGGGGAAGCTTTCTTT. It specifies CASSYLVKGEAFF. V is TRBV2 and J is TRBJ1-1; D is possibly TRBD1 (5 bases). Germline lookup yields CDR1 SNHLY and CDR2 FYNNEI. CDR3 length: 13 residues. Trimming pared 5 bases from V and 8 bases from J, leaving 15 bases between.

This chain joins TRBV7-3 and TRBJ2-3, with 9 bases fitting TRBD2. With V trimmed by 1 base and J by 6 bases, 23 bases remained unmatched. The CDR3 length is 21 residues. CDR1 is SGHTA, CDR2 FQGTGA, per germline. The CDR3 loop reads CASSLIGGTGTSSRNTDTQYF. The CDR3 DNA follows: TGTGCCAGCAGCTTAATCGGAGGAACAGGGACTAGCAGTCGCAACACGGATACGCAGTATTTT. Full variable domain (rest looked up from reference TRBV7-3 and TRBJ2-3): GAGVSQTPSNKVTEKGKYVELRCDPISGHTALYWYRQSLGQGPEFLIYFQGTGAADDSGLPNDRFFAVRPEGSVSTLKIQRTERGDSAVYLCASSLIGGTGTSSRNTDTQYFGPGTRLTVL.

The CDR3 coding sequence is TGTGCCAGCTCGCACGACAGCCTTGGCTACACCTTC. As protein: CASSHDSLGYTF. This chain joins TRBV27 and TRBJ1-2; D possibly corresponds to TRBD1 (5 bases). V lost 8 bases to trimming and J lost 7 bases, with 14 bases between them. The CDR3 consists of 12 residues. Per the germline V gene, CDR1 is MNHEY and CDR2 is SMNVEV (reference sequence).

The rearrangement links TRBV5-4 to TRBJ2-7; TRBD1 matches 7 bases. CDR3 length: 14 amino acids. Unmatched junction bases numbered 10, after V lost 4 bases and J lost 6 bases. Germline V gene data show CDR1 as SGHNT and CDR2 as YYREEE (reference sequence). CDR3 region: CASSKPPGQFEQYF. In DNA, the CDR3 is TGTGCCAGCAGCAAACCTCCGGGACAGTTCGAGCAGTACTTC.

The rearrangement links TRBV7-6 to TRBJ2-7; tentative D call: TRBD2 (5 bases). V lost 1 base to trimming and J lost 0 bases, with 10 bases between them. The CDR3 sequence is 15 residues long. CDR1 and CDR2 from the germline V gene are SGHVS and FNYEAQ. CDR3 protein: CASSLVSVLSYEQYF. The CDR3 DNA reads TGTGCCAGCAGCTTAGTTAGCGTCCTCTCCTACGAGCAGTACTTC.

The rearrangement joins TRBV28 to TRBJ2-4; D is uncertain. Trimming pared 2 bases from V and 9 bases from J, leaving 11 bases between. Germline lookup yields CDR1 MDHEN and CDR2 SYDVKM. The CDR3 is 13 amino acids. The CDR3 sequence: CASSLEVLSIQYF. The DNA for the CDR3 is TGTGCCAGCAGTTTAGAAGTTCTGAGCATTCAGTACTTC.

V usage is TRBV5-1 and J usage is TRBJ2-7; 8 positions agree with TRBD1. With 4 bases clipped from V and 2 bases from J, the junction kept 11 bases outside the gene matches. CDR1 and CDR2 from the germline V gene are SGHRS and YFSETQ. CDR3 size: 16 residues. CDR3 coding DNA: TGCGCCAGCAGCCCCCTAGTGGGACAGGAAACCTACGAGCAGTACTTC. Protein sequence: CASSPLVGQETYEQYF.

Turning to this clone: At one boundary the junction diverges from the germline segment, which might be a read error. V and J are TRBV4-2 and TRBJ2-1, with 9 bases fitting TRBD2. Germline V gene lookup returns CDR1 LGHNA and CDR2 YNFKEQ. The CDR3 loop spans 16 amino acids. The CDR3 nucleotides are TGTGCCGGCAGCCAAGACGGCAGCGGGGGGCCAAATGAGCAGTTCTTC. It encodes CAGSQDGSGGPNEQFF.

The chain carries TRBV18 and TRBJ2-1, with D unresolved. CDR3 size: 14 residues. Deletions cut 3 bases from V and 3 bases from J, with 9 bases between. Germline V gene lookup returns CDR1 KGHSH and CDR2 LQKENI. The CDR3 region has the DNA TGTGCCAGCTCACCCACATACAGCTACAATGAGCAGTTCTTC. Protein: CASSPTYSYNEQFF.